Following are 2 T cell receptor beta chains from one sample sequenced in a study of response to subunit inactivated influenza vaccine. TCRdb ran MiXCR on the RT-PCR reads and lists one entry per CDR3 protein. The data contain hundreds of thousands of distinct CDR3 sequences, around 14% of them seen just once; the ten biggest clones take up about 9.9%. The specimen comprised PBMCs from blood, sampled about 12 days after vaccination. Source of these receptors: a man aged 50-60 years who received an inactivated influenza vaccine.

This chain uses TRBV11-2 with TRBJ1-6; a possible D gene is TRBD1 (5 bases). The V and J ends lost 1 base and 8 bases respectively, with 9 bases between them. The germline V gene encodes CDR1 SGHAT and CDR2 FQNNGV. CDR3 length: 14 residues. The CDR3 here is CASSLAGSDSPLHF. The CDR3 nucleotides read TGTGCCAGCAGCTTAGCAGGGAGTGATTCACCCCTCCACTTT.

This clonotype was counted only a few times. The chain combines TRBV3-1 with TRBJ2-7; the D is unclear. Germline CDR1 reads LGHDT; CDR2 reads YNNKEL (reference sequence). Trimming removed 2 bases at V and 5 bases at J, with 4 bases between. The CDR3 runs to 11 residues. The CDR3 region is CASSQMDEQYF. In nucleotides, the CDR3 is TGTGCCAGCAGCCAAATGGACGAGCAGTACTTC.